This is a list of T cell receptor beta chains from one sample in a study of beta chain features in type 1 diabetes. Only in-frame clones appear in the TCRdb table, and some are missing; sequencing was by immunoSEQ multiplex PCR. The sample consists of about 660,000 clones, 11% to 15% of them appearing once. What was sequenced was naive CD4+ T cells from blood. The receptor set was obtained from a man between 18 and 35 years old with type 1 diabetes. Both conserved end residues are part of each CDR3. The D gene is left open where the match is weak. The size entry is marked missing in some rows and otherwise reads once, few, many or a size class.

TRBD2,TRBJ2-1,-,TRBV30,TGTGCCTGGAGACGGACTAGCGGGGCTGTCAATGAGCAGTTCTTC,CAWRRTSGAVNEQFF
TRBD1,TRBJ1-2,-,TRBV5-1,TGCGCCAGCAGCACCGGGACAGACTATGGCTACACCTTC,CASSTGTDYGYTF
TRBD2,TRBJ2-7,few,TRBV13,TGTGCCAGCAGCTACACCCTAGCGGGATCATACGAGCAGTACTTC,CASSYTLAGSYEQYF
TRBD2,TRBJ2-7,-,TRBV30,TGTGCCTGGAGTTTTGGGGGGGAGCGCGAGCAGTACTTC,CAWSFGGEREQYF
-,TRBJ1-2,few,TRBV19,TGTGCCAGCGTGACTTGGGACCGCACCGCCTCTAACTATGGCTACACCTTC,CASVTWDRTASNYGYTF
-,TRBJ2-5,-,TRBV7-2,TGTGCCAGCAGCTTAAATTCTGCATCCAACGGGGAGACCCAGTACTTC,CASSLNSASNGETQYF
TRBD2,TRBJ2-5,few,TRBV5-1,TGCGCCAGCAGCTTGATTCTAGCGGGAGGTCGAGAGACCCAGTACTTC,CASSLILAGGRETQYF
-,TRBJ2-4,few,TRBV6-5,TGTGCCAGCCGAACTGGAGGGGGCGTGGGGAACATTCAGTACTTC,CASRTGGGVGNIQYF
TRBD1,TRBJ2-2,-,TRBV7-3,TGTGCCAGCAGCTTTCAGGACAGGCCCGAGGGGGAGCTGTTTTTT,CASSFQDRPEGELFF
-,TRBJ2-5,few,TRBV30,TGTGCCTGGAGTGTAGGGGCCCAGACGGGACTTAGGGAGACCCAGTACTTC,CAWSVGAQTGLRETQYF
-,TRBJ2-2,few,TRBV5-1,TGCGCCAGCAGCTTGGACAGGGCGGACACCGGGGAGCTGTTTTTT,CASSLDRADTGELFF
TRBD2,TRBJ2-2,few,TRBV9,TGTGCCAGCAGCGTCGGGACTAGCGGTGCCGGGGAGCTGTTTTTT,CASSVGTSGAGELFF
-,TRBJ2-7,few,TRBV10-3,TGTGCCATCAGTGGGGGGGGCGCCTACGAGCAGTACTTC,CAISGGGAYEQYF
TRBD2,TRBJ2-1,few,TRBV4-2,TGTGCCAGCAGCCAAGTACTCGGGACTAGCGGGAGAGAGCAGTTCTTC,CASSQVLGTSGREQFF
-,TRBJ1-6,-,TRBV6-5,TGTGCCAGCAGTTACTCGAAAGGGGCGCCCAATTCACCCCTCCACTTT,CASSYSKGAPNSPLHF
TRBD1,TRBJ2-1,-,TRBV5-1,TGCGCCAGCAGCAGAGACAGGGGCAATGAGCAGTTCTTC,CASSRDRGNEQFF
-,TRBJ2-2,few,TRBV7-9,TGTGCCAGCAGCTTAGTCTCGACCGGGGAGCTGTTTTTT,CASSLVSTGELFF
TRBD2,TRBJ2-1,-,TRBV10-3,TGTGCCATCAGCGAGACCCCTTGGGTTTCGGGAGGGAGGGGTGAGCAGTTCTTC,CAISETPWVSGGRGEQFF
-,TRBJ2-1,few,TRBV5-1,TGCGCCAGCAGCTTGGACAGTTCCTACAATGAGCAGTTCTTC,CASSLDSSYNEQFF
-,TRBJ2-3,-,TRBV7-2,TGTGCCAGCAGCTTACGTGTTCCTTCGGATACGCAGTATTTT,CASSLRVPSDTQYF
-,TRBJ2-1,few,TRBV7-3,TGTGCCAGCAGCCCCCCGGGCACACGCTCCTACAATGAGCAGTTCTTC,CASSPPGTRSYNEQFF
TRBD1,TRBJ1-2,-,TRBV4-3,TGCGCCAGCAGCCAAGGCAGGGGGCAGGAGTATGGCTACACCTTC,CASSQGRGQEYGYTF
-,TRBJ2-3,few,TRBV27,TGTGCCAGCAGTTTAGTAGGGGTTGGAGATACGCAGTATTTT,CASSLVGVGDTQYF
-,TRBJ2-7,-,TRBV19,TGTGCCAGTAGTATAGGTCTGCGGGACAGTAGGTACGAGCAGTACTTC,CASSIGLRDSRYEQYF
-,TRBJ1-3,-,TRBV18,TGTGCCAGCTCACTCGGACAGACCTCTGGAAACACCATATATTTT,CASSLGQTSGNTIYF
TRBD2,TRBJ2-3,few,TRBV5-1,TGCGCCAGCAGCTCCCGGACTAGCGGGGAGGGCTCGGATACGCAGTATTTT,CASSSRTSGEGSDTQYF
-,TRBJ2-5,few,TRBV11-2,TGTGCCAGCAGCTTAGAGCGTCAGGAGACCCAGTACTTC,CASSLERQETQYF
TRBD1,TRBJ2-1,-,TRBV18,TGTGCCAGCTCACCGGGGACAGGTACGGGGTGGGAGCAGTTCTTC,CASSPGTGTGWEQFF
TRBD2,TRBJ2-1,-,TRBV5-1,TGCGCCAGCAGCTGGACAGCGGGAGCGGTAAGCTCCTACAATGAGCAGTTCTTC,CASSWTAGAVSSYNEQFF
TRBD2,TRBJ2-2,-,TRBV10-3,TGTGCCATCAGTGAGGTGTTAGCGGGAGGAGAGCTGTTTTTT,CAISEVLAGGELFF
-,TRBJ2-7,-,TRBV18,TGTGCCAGCTCACCAGGAGGAGGAAGCCACGAGCAGTACTTC,CASSPGGGSHEQYF
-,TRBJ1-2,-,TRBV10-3,TGTGCCATCACTACGGAGCACTATGGCTACACCTTC,CAITTEHYGYTF
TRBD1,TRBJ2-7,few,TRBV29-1,TGCAGCGTGGTGGGACAGTTCTACGAGCAGTACTTC,CSVVGQFYEQYF
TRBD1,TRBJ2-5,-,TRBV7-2,TGTGCCAGCAGTTTTGCCACAGGGGGGGAGACCCAGTACTTC,CASSFATGGETQYF
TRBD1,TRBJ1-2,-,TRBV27,TGTGCCAGCAGTTTAAGTACAGGGGCGAACTATGGCTACACCTTC,CASSLSTGANYGYTF
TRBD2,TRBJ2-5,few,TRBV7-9,TGTGCCAGCAGCTTAGATGATTTAGCGGGCCAAGAGACCCAGTACTTC,CASSLDDLAGQETQYF
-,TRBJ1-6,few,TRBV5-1,TGCGCCAGCAGCTTGGAGGGGAATTCACCCCTCCACTTT,CASSLEGNSPLHF
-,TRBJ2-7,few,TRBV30,TGTGCCTGGAGTGTGCGAGACGAGCAGTACTTC,CAWSVRDEQYF
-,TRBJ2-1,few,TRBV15,TGTGCCACCGCCCTGGGGCACAATGAGCAGTTCTTC,CATALGHNEQFF
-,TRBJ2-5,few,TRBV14,TGTGCCAGCAGCCAATACAGGGAGAGGGAGACCCAGTACTTC,CASSQYRERETQYF
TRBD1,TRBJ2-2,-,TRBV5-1,TGCGCCAGCAGCTTGACCGGACAGGGCGTCACCGGGGAGCTGTTTTTT,CASSLTGQGVTGELFF
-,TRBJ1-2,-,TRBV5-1,TGCGCCAGCAGCCAGACCCCGGGTAGCTATGGCTACACCTTC,CASSQTPGSYGYTF
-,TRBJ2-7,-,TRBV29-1,TGCAGCGTGGCGAGGAAAGTTGGGACCTACGAGCAGTACTTC,CSVARKVGTYEQYF